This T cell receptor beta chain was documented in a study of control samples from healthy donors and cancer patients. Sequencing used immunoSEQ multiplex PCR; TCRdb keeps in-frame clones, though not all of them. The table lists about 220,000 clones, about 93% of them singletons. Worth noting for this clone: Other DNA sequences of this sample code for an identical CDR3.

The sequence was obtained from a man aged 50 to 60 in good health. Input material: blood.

DNA for the CDR3: TGTGCCAGCAGTTATTCGAGGAACACTGAAGCTTTCTTT. Amino acids: CASSYSRNTEAFF. The chain couples TRBV6-5 to TRBJ1-1; D uncertain. This CDR3 contains 13 residues. Trimming took 3 bases from V and 1 from J, leaving 6 bases between them. Germline lookup yields CDR1 MNHEY and CDR2 SVGAGI.